Presented here are 5 T cell receptor beta chains from one specimen sequenced in a study of cytomegalovirus exposure and HLA in healthy donors. The primer mix had 60 Vbeta and 13 Jbeta primers. Here immunoSEQ multiplex PCR was the method, and the copy in TCRdb shows in-frame clones only, minus some. The sample contains around 150,000 clones, roughly 80% of which appear only once. Sequencing was done on a sample of PBMCs. The receptor source for this set is a male donor in good health and CMV-seropositive.

The DNA of the CDR3 is TGCGCCAGCAGCTTTCCGACTAGCCCCGAGCAGTACTTC. This sequence encodes CASSFPTSPEQYF. This chain uses TRBV5-1 with TRBJ2-5, with TRBD2 matching over 7 bases. The J call may be wrong; the DNA end is better matched by TRBJ2-7. The germline gives CDR1 SGHRS, CDR2 YFSETQ. The CDR3 is 13 residues long.

This clone was seen a few times. DNA for the CDR3: TGTGCCTGGAGTGCAGGGGATGGCTACACCTTC. It encodes CAWSAGDGYTF. The chain is built from TRBV30 and TRBJ1-2; weak D call: TRBD1 (6 bases). The CDR3 totals 11 residues. Germline V gene sequence: CDR1 GTSNPN, CDR2 SVGIG (reference sequence). V was trimmed by 1 base and J by 6 bases, leaving 6 bases between them. Filled out from reference TRBV30 and TRBJ1-2, the complete variable domain reads SQTIHQWPATLVQPVGSPLSLECTVEGTSNPNLYWYRQAAGRGLQLLFYSVGIGQISSEVPQNLSASRPQDRQFILSSKKLLLSDSGFYLCAWSAGDGYTFGSGTRLTVV.

The J gene is TRBJ2-7, the V gene TRBV19; no definite D call. Germline CDR1 reads LNHDA; CDR2 reads SQIVND (reference sequence). The CDR3 loop spans 14 amino acids. V lost 1 base and J lost 5, with 12 bases in between. CDR3 nucleotides: TGTGCCAGTAGTATAGGAGGCACCCCGGACGAGCAGTACTTC. Translating it yields CASSIGGTPDEQYF.

The CDR3 sequence: CASSHPGGGDTQYF. The CDR3, as DNA: TGCGCCAGCAGCCACCCAGGGGGCGGAGATACGCAGTATTTT. The V and J genes are TRBV4-1 and TRBJ2-3; 8 bases match TRBD1. Germline V lookup: CDR1 MGHRA, CDR2 YSYEKL. Trimming took 3 bases from V and 5 from J; bases not matched to a gene: 4. The CDR3 extends over 14 amino acids.

Here the CDR3 reads CASSKERGLSNEQFF. CDR3 in DNA: TGTGCCAGCAGCAAGGAACGCGGTCTTTCCAATGAGCAGTTCTTC. The V and J genes are TRBV21-1 and TRBJ2-1; TRBD2, as called in the table, went unchecked against the DNA. TRBV21-1 is a pseudogene locus. The CDR3 spans 15 residues.